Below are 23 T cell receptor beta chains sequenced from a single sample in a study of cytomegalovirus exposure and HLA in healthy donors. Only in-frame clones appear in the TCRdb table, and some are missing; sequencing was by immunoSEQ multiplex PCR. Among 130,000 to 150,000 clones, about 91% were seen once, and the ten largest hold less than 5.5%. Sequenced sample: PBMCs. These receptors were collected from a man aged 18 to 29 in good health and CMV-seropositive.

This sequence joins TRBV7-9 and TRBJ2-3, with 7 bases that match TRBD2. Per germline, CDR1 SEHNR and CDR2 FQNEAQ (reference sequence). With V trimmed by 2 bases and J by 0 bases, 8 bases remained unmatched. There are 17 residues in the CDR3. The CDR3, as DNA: TGTGCCAGCAGCTTACTGGAGCGGGGACCTAGCACAGATACGCAGTATTTT. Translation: CASSLLERGPSTDTQYF.

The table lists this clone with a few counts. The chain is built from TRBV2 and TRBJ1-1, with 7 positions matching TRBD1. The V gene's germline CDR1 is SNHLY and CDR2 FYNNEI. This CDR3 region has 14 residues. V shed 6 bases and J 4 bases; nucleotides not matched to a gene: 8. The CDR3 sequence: CASSLTTGITEAFF. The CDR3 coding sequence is TGTGCCAGCAGCCTAACGACAGGGATCACTGAAGCTTTCTTT.

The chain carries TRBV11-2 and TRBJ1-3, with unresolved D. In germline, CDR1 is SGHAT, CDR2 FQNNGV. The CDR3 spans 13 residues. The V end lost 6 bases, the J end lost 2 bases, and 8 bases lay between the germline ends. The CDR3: CASRQLTGNTIYF. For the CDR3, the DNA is TGTGCCAGCAGGCAACTCACTGGAAACACCATATATTTT. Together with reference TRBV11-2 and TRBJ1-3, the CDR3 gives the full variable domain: EAGVAQSPRYKIIEKRQSVAFWCNPISGHATLYWYQQILGQGPKLLIQFQNNGVVDDSQLPKDRFSAERLKGVDSTLKIQPAKLEDSAVYLCASRQLTGNTIYFGEGSWLTVV.

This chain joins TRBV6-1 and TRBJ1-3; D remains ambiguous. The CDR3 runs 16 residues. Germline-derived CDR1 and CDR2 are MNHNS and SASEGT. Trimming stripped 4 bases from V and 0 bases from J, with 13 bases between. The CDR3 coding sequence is TGTGCCAGCAGTGGACTGAGCCACCTCTCTGGAAACACCATATATTTT. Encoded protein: CASSGLSHLSGNTIYF.

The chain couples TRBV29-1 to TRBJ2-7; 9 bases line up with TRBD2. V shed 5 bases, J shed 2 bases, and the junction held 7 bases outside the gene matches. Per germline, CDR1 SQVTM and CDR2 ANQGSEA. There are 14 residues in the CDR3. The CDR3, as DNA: TGCAGCGTTAGAGCTAGCGGGACGACCTACGAGCAGTACTTC. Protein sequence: CSVRASGTTYEQYF.

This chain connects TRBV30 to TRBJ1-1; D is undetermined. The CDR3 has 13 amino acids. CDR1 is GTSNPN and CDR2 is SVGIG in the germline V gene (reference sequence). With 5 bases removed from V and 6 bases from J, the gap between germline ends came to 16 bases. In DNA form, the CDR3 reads TGTGCCTGGTCCCCCCAGGTGGGCTCTGAAGCTTTCTTT. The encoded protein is CAWSPQVGSEAFF.

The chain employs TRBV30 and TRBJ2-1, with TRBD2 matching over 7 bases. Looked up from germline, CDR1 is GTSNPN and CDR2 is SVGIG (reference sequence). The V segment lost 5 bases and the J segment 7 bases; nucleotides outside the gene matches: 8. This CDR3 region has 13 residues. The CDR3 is CAWAVGGQNEQFF. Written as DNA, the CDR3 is TGTGCCTGGGCCGTGGGAGGGCAGAATGAGCAGTTCTTC.

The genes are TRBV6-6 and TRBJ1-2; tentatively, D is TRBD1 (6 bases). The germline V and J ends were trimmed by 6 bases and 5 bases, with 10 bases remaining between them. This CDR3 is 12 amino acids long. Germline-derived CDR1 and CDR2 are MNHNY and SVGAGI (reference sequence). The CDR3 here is CASSKGGYGYTF. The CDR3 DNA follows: TGTGCCAGCAGCAAAGGGGGATATGGCTACACCTTC.

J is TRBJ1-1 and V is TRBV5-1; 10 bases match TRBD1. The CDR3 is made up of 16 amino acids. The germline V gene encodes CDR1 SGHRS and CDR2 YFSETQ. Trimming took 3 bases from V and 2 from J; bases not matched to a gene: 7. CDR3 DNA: TGCGCCAGCAGCTCTACGGACAGGGGGAGAAACACTGAAGCTTTCTTT. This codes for CASSSTDRGRNTEAFF.

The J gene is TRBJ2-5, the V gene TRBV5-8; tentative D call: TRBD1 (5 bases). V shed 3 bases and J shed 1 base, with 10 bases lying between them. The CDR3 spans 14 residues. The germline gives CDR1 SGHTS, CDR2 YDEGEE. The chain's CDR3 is CASSSLTVQETQYF. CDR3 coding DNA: TGTGCCAGCAGCTCGTTGACAGTCCAAGAGACCCAGTACTTC.

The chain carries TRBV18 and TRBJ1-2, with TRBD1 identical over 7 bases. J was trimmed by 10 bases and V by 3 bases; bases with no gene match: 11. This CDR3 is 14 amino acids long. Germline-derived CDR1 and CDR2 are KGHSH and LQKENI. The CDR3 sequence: CASSPSPADRDYTF. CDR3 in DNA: TGTGCCAGCTCACCTTCACCGGCCGACAGGGACTACACCTTC.

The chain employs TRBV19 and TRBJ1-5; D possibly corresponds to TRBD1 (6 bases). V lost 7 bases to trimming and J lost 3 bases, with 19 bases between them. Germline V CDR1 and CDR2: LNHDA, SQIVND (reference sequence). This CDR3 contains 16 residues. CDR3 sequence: CASTIAYRDPNQPQHF. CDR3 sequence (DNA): TGTGCCAGTACCATCGCCTACAGGGACCCCAATCAGCCCCAGCATTTT.

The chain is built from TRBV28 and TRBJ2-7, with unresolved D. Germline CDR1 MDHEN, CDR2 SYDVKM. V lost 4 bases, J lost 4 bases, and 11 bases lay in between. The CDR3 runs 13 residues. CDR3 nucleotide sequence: TGTGCCAGCAGTTCGACACTTAAGTACGAGCAGTACTTC. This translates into CASSSTLKYEQYF.

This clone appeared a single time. As DNA, the CDR3 is TGCAGCGTGTCGTCGGGACAGGGGGCGGGGGAGCAGTACTTC. Its protein is CSVSSGQGAGEQYF. The chain uses TRBV29-1 and TRBJ2-7, with 12 bases matching TRBD1. Trimming at V came to 6 bases and at J to 7 bases, leaving 10 bases not matched to a gene. The CDR3 extends over 14 amino acids. From germline, CDR1 is SQVTM and CDR2 ANQGSEA.

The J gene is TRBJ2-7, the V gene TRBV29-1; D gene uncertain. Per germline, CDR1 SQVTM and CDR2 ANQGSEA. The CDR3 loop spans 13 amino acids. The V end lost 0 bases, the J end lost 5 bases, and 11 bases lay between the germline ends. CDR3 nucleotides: TGCAGCGTTGAAGAACCCAGGAACCACGAGCAGTACTTC. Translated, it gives CSVEEPRNHEQYF.

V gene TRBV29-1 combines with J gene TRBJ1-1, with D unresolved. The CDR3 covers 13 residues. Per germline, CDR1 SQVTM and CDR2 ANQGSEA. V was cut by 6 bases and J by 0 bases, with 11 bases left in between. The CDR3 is CSVSAGVNTEAFF. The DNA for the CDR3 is TGCAGCGTATCTGCGGGAGTGAACACTGAAGCTTTCTTT.

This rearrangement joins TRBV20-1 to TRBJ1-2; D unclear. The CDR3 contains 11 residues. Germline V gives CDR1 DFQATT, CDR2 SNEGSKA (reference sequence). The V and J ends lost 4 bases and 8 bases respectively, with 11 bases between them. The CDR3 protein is CSATVLEGYTF. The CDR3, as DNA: TGCAGTGCTACTGTCCTCGAGGGCTACACCTTC.

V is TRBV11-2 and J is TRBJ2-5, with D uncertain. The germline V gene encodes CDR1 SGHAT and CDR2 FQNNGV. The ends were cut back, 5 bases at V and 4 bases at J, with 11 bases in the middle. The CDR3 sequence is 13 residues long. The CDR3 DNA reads TGTGCCAGCAGCCTTGGGCCCGGAGAGACCCAGTACTTC. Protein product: CASSLGPGETQYF.

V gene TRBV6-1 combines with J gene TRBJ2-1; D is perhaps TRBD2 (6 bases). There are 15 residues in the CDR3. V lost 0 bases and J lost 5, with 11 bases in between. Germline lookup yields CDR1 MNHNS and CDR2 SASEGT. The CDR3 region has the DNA TGTGCCAGCAGTGAAGCAGCGGGTCTAAACAATGAGCAGTTCTTC. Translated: CASSEAAGLNNEQFF.

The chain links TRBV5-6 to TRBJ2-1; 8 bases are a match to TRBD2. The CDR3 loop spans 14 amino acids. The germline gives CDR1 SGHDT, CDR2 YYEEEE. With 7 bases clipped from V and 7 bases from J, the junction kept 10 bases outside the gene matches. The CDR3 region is CASLRLAGKNEQFF. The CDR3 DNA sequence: TGTGCCAGCCTTCGGCTAGCGGGTAAGAATGAGCAGTTCTTC.

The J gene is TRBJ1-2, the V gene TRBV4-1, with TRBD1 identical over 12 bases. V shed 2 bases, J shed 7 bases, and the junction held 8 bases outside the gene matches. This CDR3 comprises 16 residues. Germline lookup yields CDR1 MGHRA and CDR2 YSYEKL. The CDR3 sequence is CASSQIEGQGARGYTF. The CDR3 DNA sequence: TGCGCCAGCAGCCAAATAGAGGGACAGGGGGCGCGTGGCTACACCTTC.

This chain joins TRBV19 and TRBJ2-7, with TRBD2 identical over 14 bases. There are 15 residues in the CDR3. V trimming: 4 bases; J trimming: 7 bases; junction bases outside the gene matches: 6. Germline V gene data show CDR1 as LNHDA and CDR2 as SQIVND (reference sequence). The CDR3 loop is CASSTLTSGRGEQYF. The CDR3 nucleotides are TGTGCCAGTAGTACCTTGACTAGCGGGAGGGGAGAGCAGTACTTC. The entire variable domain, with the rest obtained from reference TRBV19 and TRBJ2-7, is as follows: DGGITQSPKYLFRKEGQNVTLSCEQNLNHDAMYWYRQDPGQGLRLIYYSQIVNDFQKGDIAEGYSVSREKKESFPLTVTSAQKNPTAFYLCASSTLTSGRGEQYFGPGTRLTVT.

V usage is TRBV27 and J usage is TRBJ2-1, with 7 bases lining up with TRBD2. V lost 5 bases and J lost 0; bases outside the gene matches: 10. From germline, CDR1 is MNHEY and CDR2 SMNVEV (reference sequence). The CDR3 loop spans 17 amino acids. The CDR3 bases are TGTGCCAGCAGTCCCTATACTAGCGCTAGCTCCTACAATGAGCAGTTCTTC. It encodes CASSPYTSASSYNEQFF.